This T cell receptor (beta chain) was recovered during a study of blood T cell repertoires in COVID-19. Clones were read by immunoSEQ multiplex PCR, and TCRdb kept only the in-frame ones, dropping some. The sample holds 150,000 to 200,000 clones, around nine tenths seen once. This TCR came from a human donor in a cohort sampled during active COVID-19. Material for sequencing was peripheral blood.

The CDR3 here is CASSTRTGEMNTEAFF. The CDR3 DNA reads as TGTGCCAGCAGCACCCGGACAGGGGAGATGAACACTGAAGCTTTCTTT. The rearrangement joins TRBV5-4 to TRBJ1-1, with 9 bases lining up with TRBD1. Trimming at V came to 4 bases and at J to 0 bases, leaving 7 bases not matched to a gene. The CDR3 has 16 residues. The germline V gene encodes CDR1 SGHNT and CDR2 YYREEE (reference sequence).